This T cell receptor (beta chain) was captured in a study of graft-versus-host responses after intestinal transplantation. About the research overall: Multivisceral, liver-intestinal, or isolated intestinal transplants were given to recipients. Anti-thymocyte globulin induction was given to all recipients, followed by tacrolimus and steroids for about 3 years.

This CDR3 has 15 residues. Trimming left V 5 bases short and J 3 bases short, with 11 bases between. CDR1 is MNHEY and CDR2 is SVGAGI in the germline V gene. The assay was immunoSEQ multiplex PCR, and TCRdb's table has in-frame clones only and misses some. The sample holds about 97,000 clones, 80% to 95% seen once. On this clone itself: Antigen specificity is unknown.

Points from the study as a whole: Ileal or blood samples showed some GvH clones first, and such clones were also found in recipient marrow. The study associated peak circulating GvH clone levels with early post-transplant HvG declines.

The sequenced sample was PBMCs, obtained roughly 68 weeks after intestinal transplant. The chain joins TRBV6-5 to TRBJ2-6; tentative D call: TRBD2 (6 bases). The sequence was collected from a human patient who received an intestinal transplant, so some T cells may come from the graft donor. The CDR3 spells CASSTGGSGANVLTF. The DNA of the CDR3 is TGTGCCAGCAGTACTGGGGGGAGTGGGGCCAACGTCCTGACTTTC.